Included here is one T cell receptor (beta chain) sequence, with context. The CDR3 loop spans 14 amino acids. The V gene lost 1 base and the J gene lost 7 bases, with 10 bases spanning the gap. Germline-derived CDR1 and CDR2 are MGHDK and SYGVNS. The data are from a study of OX40 agonist ivuxolimab in advanced cancers. As for the study in general: Administration of intravenous ivuxolimab to patients occurred every 2 weeks at 0.01 to 10 mg/kg. Prior checkpoint blockade (anti-PD-1, anti-PD-L1 or anti-CTLA-4) was permitted; about 40% had it.

Generated by immunoSEQ multiplex PCR, the TCRdb table keeps only in-frame clones and is missing some. The table has around 39,000 clones, 80% to 85% seen once; the top ten hold 22%. The chain links TRBV25-1 to TRBJ2-2; maybe TRBD1 (6 bases). The starting material was CD4+ or CD8+ T cells sorted from blood, obtained in a trial of the OX40 agonist ivuxolimab. The sequence derives from an adult with an advanced solid tumor such as melanoma, head and neck, liver or kidney cancer. CDR3 coding DNA: TGTGCCAGCAGTGAATGGCAGGGGATCGGGGAGCTGTTTTTT. Amino acid sequence: CASSEWQGIGELFF.